Sequencing of this TCR beta chain was carried out in a study of blood T cell repertoires in COVID-19. How the authors handled the data: Estimation of nucleated cell counts was performed using reference gene primer amplification. Measured with immunoSEQ multiplex PCR; TCRdb has only the in-frame clones, and not every one. V and J calls plus clone size are reproduced from that table; the DNA served to infer D and trimming. Seen here are about 260,000 clones, roughly four fifths observed once, and the top ten hold around 4.1%. CDR1 is LGHDT, CDR2 YNNKEL, per germline (reference sequence). This CDR3 has 15 amino acids. Trimming removed 3 bases from V and 3 bases from J, with 12 bases in between.

The V and J genes are TRBV3-1 (or the pseudogene TRBV3-2) and TRBJ1-3; a possible D gene is TRBD1 (5 bases). Material: PBMCs or T cells enriched from blood (not recorded which). The source is a man aged 30 to 39 with acute COVID-19. CDR3: CASSHRGLGGNTIYF. The CDR3 coding sequence is TGTGCCAGCAGCCACCGGGGGTTGGGTGGAAACACCATATATTTT.